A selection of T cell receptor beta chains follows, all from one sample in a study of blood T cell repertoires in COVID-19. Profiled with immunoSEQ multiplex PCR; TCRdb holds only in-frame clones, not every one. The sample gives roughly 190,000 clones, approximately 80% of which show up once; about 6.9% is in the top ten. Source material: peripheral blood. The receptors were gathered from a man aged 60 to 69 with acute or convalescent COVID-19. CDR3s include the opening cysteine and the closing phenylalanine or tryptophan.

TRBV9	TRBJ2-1	CASSVVAGGSNEQFF
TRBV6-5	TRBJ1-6	CASSWDTGDNSPLHF
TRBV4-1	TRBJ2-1	CASSPAGQGISYNEQFF
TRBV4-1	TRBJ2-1	CASSQVLSPNEQFF
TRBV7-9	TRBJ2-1	CASSLAGLAVNEQFF
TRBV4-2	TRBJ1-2	CASSQEGVRNRDYGYTF
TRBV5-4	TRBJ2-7	CASSLRQGAVEQYF
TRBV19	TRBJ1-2	CASSPSDISYGYTF
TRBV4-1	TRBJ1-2	CASSQDSRGYTF
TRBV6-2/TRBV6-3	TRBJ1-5	CASSNRDSNQPQHF
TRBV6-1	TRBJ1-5	CASSEGRGRGQPQHF
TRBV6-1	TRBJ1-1	CASSDMTGGETMNTEAFF
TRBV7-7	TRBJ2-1	CASSSYPPGAYFNEQFF
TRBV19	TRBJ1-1	CASSKGGPEPEAFF
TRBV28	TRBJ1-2	CASSLSFGGNGYTF
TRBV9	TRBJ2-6	CASSVVQGPSGANVLTF
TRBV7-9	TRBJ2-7	CASSLTPGGATYEQYF